This T cell receptor (beta chain) was captured in a study of blood T cell repertoires in COVID-19. Across the whole study: PBMCs, B-cell-depleted T cells, or T cells were the source of the cDNA or gDNA that made up the material.

Per the germline V gene, CDR1 is LGHDT and CDR2 is YNNKEL (reference sequence). This CDR3 has 12 amino acids. The V end lost 3 bases, the J end lost 12 bases, and 11 bases lay between the germline ends. Here immunoSEQ multiplex PCR was the method, and the copy in TCRdb shows in-frame clones only, minus some. Here the sample spans 250,000 to 350,000 clones, 85% to 90% being singletons. In Seattle, patients joined the study during active infection and were tracked longitudinally. The chain combines TRBV3-1 (or the pseudogene TRBV3-2) with TRBJ1-4; unclear D gene. The sequence came from a woman in her fifties or sixties with COVID-19, enrolled during active disease. The sample consisted of peripheral blood. For the CDR3, the DNA is TGTGCCAGCAGCCACTTGTCAGGCGAACTGTTTTTT. Translating gives CASSHLSGELFF.